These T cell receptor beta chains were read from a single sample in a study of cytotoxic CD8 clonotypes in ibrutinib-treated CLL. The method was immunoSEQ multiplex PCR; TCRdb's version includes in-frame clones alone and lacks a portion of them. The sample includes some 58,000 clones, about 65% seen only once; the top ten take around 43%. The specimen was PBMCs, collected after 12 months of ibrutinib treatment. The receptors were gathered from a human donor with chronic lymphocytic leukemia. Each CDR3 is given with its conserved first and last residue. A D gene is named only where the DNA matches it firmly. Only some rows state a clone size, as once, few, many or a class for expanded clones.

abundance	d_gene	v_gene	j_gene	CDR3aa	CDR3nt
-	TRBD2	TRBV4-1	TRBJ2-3	CASSQVALAGGNTQYF	TGCGCCAGCAGCCAAGTAGCGCTAGCGGGAGGGAATACGCAGTATTTT
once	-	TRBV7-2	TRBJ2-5	CASSPTRLDRKETQYF	TGTGCCAGCAGCCCAACCAGACTAGATAGAAAAGAGACCCAGTACTTC
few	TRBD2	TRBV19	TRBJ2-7	CASAGGGYEQYF	TGTGCCTCTGCTGGGGGGGGCTACGAGCAGTACTTC
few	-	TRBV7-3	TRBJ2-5	CASSDGRVHPGTQYF	TGTGCCAGCAGTGATGGACGGGTCCACCCAGGGACCCAGTACTTC
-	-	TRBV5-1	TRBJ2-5	CASSLDGRRGETQYF	TGCGCCAGCAGCTTGGACGGACGGAGGGGGGAGACCCAGTACTTC
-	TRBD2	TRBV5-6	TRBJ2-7	CASSFRGAGSNEQYF	TGTGCCAGCAGCTTTCGTGGAGCGGGGAGCAACGAGCAGTACTTC
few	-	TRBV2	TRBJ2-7	CASSELGRLYF	TGTGCCAGCAGTGAACTAGGGCGCCTGTACTTC
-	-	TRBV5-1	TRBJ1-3	CASSLYGTIDTMSISGNTIYF	TGCGCCAGCAGCTTGTACGGGACAATCGATACTATGTCTATTTCTGGAAACACCATATATTTT
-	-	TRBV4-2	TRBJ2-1	CASSRGSGAYWNEQFF	TGTGCCAGCAGTAGGGGGTCGGGAGCTTATTGGAATGAGCAGTTCTTC
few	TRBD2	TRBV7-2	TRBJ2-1	CASSLAIAGVYEQFF	TGTGCCAGCAGCTTAGCGATAGCGGGAGTGTATGAGCAGTTCTTC
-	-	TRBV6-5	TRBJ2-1	CASSYSGFWPADEQFF	TGTGCCAGCAGTTACTCCGGCTTCTGGCCCGCGGATGAGCAGTTCTTC